This T cell receptor (beta chain) was recovered during a study of CD4 T cells in relation to SARS-CoV-2 and coronaviruses. The study's findings and limits: Each donor contributed either pre-pandemic or post-infection samples, not both.

Trimming left V 4 bases short and J 1 base short, with 16 bases between. CDR1 SEHNR and CDR2 FQNEAQ come from the germline V gene (reference sequence). This CDR3 has 17 amino acids. Turning to this clone: Its matching antigen is unknown.

Here immunoSEQ multiplex PCR was the method, and the copy in TCRdb shows in-frame clones only, minus some. The sample holds some 44,000 clones, approximately 80% seen once. The receptor comes from an adult with COVID-19. The specimen sequenced was naive CD4+ T cells from PBMCs, cultured in vitro. Subset denoted: naive CD4+ T cells isolated by negative enrichment. The V gene is TRBV7-9, the J gene TRBJ2-2, with a weak D call TRBD2 (7 bases). The CDR3 spells CASSSPEGGRNTGELFF. The CDR3 DNA follows: TGTGCCAGCAGCTCCCCCGAGGGGGGGCGGAACACCGGGGAGCTGTTTTTT.